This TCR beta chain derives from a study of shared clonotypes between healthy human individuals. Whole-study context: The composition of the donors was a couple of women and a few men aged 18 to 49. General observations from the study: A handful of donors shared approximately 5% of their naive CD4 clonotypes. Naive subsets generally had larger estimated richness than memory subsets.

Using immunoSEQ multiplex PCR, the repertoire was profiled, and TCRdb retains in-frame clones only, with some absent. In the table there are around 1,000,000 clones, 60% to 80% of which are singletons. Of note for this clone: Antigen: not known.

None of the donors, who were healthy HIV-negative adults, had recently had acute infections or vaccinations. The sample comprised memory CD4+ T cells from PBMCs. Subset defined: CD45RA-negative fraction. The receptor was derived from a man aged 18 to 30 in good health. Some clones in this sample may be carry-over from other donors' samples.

The CDR3: CASRTGNTEAFF. The CDR3 DNA follows: TGTGCCAGCAGGACTGGGAACACTGAAGCTTTCTTT. The chain is built from TRBV28 and TRBJ1-1, with D hard to call. The CDR3 totals 12 residues. V was clipped by 6 bases and J by 1 base, with 6 bases between them. Germline lookup yields CDR1 MDHEN and CDR2 SYDVKM.